A single sample gave rise to the 32 T cell receptor beta chains below, sequenced in a study of blood T cell repertoires in COVID-19. Libraries were prepared by immunoSEQ multiplex PCR; TCRdb keeps only in-frame clonotypes and omits some of them. This table has about 97,000 clones, around 87% appearing once. Sequencing was done on a sample of peripheral blood. The source of these receptors is a human donor in a cohort sampled during active COVID-19.

The chain recombines TRBV3-1 (or the pseudogene TRBV3-2) with TRBJ1-6, with D perhaps TRBD1 (6 bases). Per germline, CDR1 LGHDT and CDR2 YNNKEL (reference sequence). V lost 0 bases and J lost 7, with 13 bases in between. The CDR3 length is 16 residues. CDR3 nucleotides: TGTGCCAGCAGCCAAGACCCAGGGGCTTCCAATTCACCCCTCCACTTT. This gives the protein CASSQDPGASNSPLHF.

This clone was seen only a few times. The J gene is TRBJ1-1, the V gene TRBV29-1; D unresolved. Per the germline V gene, CDR1 is SQVTM and CDR2 is ANQGSEA. The V gene lost 0 bases and the J gene lost 3 bases, with 5 bases spanning the gap. CDR3 length equals 12 residues. The CDR3 bases are TGCAGCGTTGAAGATCCTCACACTGAAGCTTTCTTT. The encoded protein is CSVEDPHTEAFF.

This clone was observed a single time. An end of the junction does not agree with germline; a read error may underlie this. The chain uses TRBV7-7 and TRBJ2-3, with D hard to call. CDR1 SSHAT and CDR2 FNYEAQ come from the germline V gene (reference sequence). The CDR3 contains 15 residues. The CDR3 here is CASSPTPTSTDTQYF. CDR3 coding DNA: TGTGCTAGCAGCCCGACCCCGACTAGCACAGATACGCAGTATTTT.

The chain couples TRBV7-3 to TRBJ2-1, with 12 bases that match TRBD2. The CDR3 runs to 14 residues. The V gene end was trimmed by 4 bases and the J gene end by 6 bases; junction bases not matched to a gene: 1. In germline, CDR1 is SGHTA, CDR2 FQGTGA. CDR3 sequence (DNA): TGTGCCAGCAGCTCTAGCGGGAGGGCCAATGAGCAGTTCTTC. Translation: CASSSSGRANEQFF.

This chain joins TRBV14 and TRBJ2-3, with D perhaps matching TRBD1 (5 bases). V was pared by 3 bases and J by 4 bases, with 14 bases between. Germline V CDR1 and CDR2: SGHDN, FVKESK. The CDR3 loop spans 15 amino acids. In DNA form, the CDR3 reads TGTGCCAGCAGCCACCGGCCTTCCAGGGCAGATACGCAGTATTTT. Translation gives CASSHRPSRADTQYF.

The rearrangement uses TRBV7-2 and TRBJ2-1; TRBD2 matches 13 bases. Germline V gene lookup returns CDR1 SGHTA and CDR2 FQGNSA. This CDR3 region has 18 residues. V was pared by 4 bases and J by 0 bases, with 6 bases of the junction left unmatched. The CDR3 reads CASSSGTSGASSYNEQFF. The CDR3 bases are TGTGCCAGCAGCTCCGGGACTAGCGGGGCTAGCTCCTACAATGAGCAGTTCTTC.

The CDR3 loop is CASSPSGTQNQPQHF. The CDR3 DNA sequence: TGTGCCAGCTCACCCTCCGGGACTCAGAATCAGCCCCAGCATTTT. The chain combines TRBV18 with TRBJ1-5; maybe TRBD1 (5 bases). The CDR3 runs 15 residues. The germline V and J ends were trimmed by 3 bases and 4 bases, with 13 bases remaining between them. Germline V gene sequence: CDR1 KGHSH, CDR2 LQKENI.

CDR3 sequence: CASSQVERRLSATEAFF. DNA of the CDR3: TGCGCCAGCAGCCAAGTGGAGCGGAGGCTTTCGGCGACTGAAGCTTTCTTT. This chain connects TRBV4-1 to TRBJ1-1; D is uncertain. The germline gives CDR1 MGHRA, CDR2 YSYEKL. This CDR3 spans 17 amino acids. Trimming shortened V by 1 base and J by 5 bases, and 20 bases separated the two germline ends.

CDR3 in DNA: TGCAGTGCCCGGGGGGGGACCCAGTACTTC. Encoded protein: CSARGGTQYF. The chain uses TRBV20-1 and TRBJ2-5, with 8 nucleotides matching TRBD2. This CDR3 region has 10 residues. J gave up 7 bases and V 6 bases, and 1 base lay outside the gene matches. Per the germline V gene, CDR1 is DFQATT and CDR2 is SNEGSKA (reference sequence).

This chain links TRBV29-1 with TRBJ2-2; D is unresolved. V lost 7 bases and J lost 3, with 9 bases in between. The CDR3 contains 12 residues. Germline V CDR1 and CDR2: SQVTM, ANQGSEA. CDR3 loop: CSALDYTGELFF. The CDR3 coding sequence is TGCAGCGCCTTAGATTACACCGGGGAGCTGTTTTTT.

This clone was observed once. The chain combines TRBV28 with TRBJ2-7; D remains unclear. The CDR3 is 15 residues long. The V gene's germline CDR1 is MDHEN and CDR2 SYDVKM. Trimming pared 6 bases from V and 0 bases from J, leaving 15 bases between. In nucleotides, the CDR3 is TGTGCCAGCAGCCGTGTGGCGGCCAACTCCTACGAGCAGTACTTC. Translated, it gives CASSRVAANSYEQYF.

The chain is built from TRBV5-4 and TRBJ1-2; 8 nucleotides line up with TRBD1. This CDR3 region has 13 residues. Per the germline V gene, CDR1 is SGHNT and CDR2 is YYREEE (reference sequence). Trimming took 5 bases from V and 4 from J; bases not matched to a gene: 4. CDR3 sequence (DNA): TGTGCCAGCAGTATGACAGGGGTCTATGGCTACACCTTC. This sequence encodes CASSMTGVYGYTF.

The chain employs TRBV5-1 and TRBJ2-5, with TRBD1 as a possible D gene (6 bases). In germline, CDR1 is SGHRS, CDR2 YFSETQ. Between the trimmed V and J ends, which lost 0 bases and 2 bases, there was a span of 8 bases. The CDR3 consists of 14 residues. CDR3 in DNA: TGCGCCAGCAGCTTGGGAGGACAGCAAGAGACCCAGTACTTC. Its translation: CASSLGGQQETQYF.

The chain couples TRBV5-1 to TRBJ2-7; 11 positions match TRBD2. CDR3 length equals 15 residues. Germline V lookup: CDR1 SGHRS, CDR2 YFSETQ. Trimming removed 5 bases from V and 2 bases from J; junction bases left unmatched: 6. CDR3: CASRPGLAETYEQYF. For the CDR3, the DNA is TGCGCCAGCAGACCGGGACTAGCGGAGACCTACGAGCAGTACTTC.

This clone has more than one count but fewer than ten. This sequence joins TRBV27 and TRBJ1-2; D may be TRBD1 (6 bases). Deletions cut 10 bases from V and 4 bases from J, with 28 bases between. Germline V gives CDR1 MNHEY, CDR2 SMNVEV (reference sequence). The CDR3 contains 17 residues. In DNA, the CDR3 is TGTGCCACGCGTGACCTTAAGGGGGGACTAACCACCTATGGCTACACCTTC. It translates to CATRDLKGGLTTYGYTF.

There are many counts of this clone. The V call is TRBV3-1 (or the pseudogene TRBV3-2), the J call TRBJ2-7, with a tentative D call TRBD1 (5 bases). CDR3 size: 13 residues. V lost 1 base and J lost 6, with 10 bases in between. Germline-derived CDR1 and CDR2 are LGHDT and YNNKEL (reference sequence). CDR3 DNA sequence: TGTGCCAGCAGCCAAGTGCAGGGCGGCGAGCAGTACTTC. Translating it yields CASSQVQGGEQYF.

V usage is TRBV3-1 (or the pseudogene TRBV3-2) and J usage is TRBJ2-3; 14 bases fit TRBD2. This CDR3 is 20 amino acids long. Trimming removed 4 bases from V and 0 bases from J; junction bases left unmatched: 12. CDR1 and CDR2 from the germline V gene are LGHDT and YNNKEL (reference sequence). The CDR3 coding sequence is TGTGCCAGCAGCCTCACCGGGACTAGCGGGAGAGCAGGCAGCACAGATACGCAGTATTTT. Its protein product is CASSLTGTSGRAGSTDTQYF.

V and J are TRBV12-3 or TRBV12-4 and TRBJ2-7; 7 nucleotides line up with TRBD1. V was pared by 6 bases and J by 5 bases, with 4 bases of the junction left unmatched. The CDR3 loop spans 12 amino acids. CDR3: CASRGTADEQYF. Written as DNA, the CDR3 is TGTGCCAGCAGAGGGACAGCCGACGAGCAGTACTTC.

CDR3 nucleotide sequence: TGTGCCAGCAGTCGAAACATGAACACTGAAGCTTTCTTT. This sequence encodes CASSRNMNTEAFF. The rearrangement joins TRBV9 to TRBJ1-1, with D unresolved. CDR1 and CDR2 from the germline V gene are SGDLS and YYNGEE. Trimming took off 5 bases at V and 0 bases at J, with 8 bases between the two ends. The CDR3 extends over 13 amino acids.

The CDR3 DNA follows: TGTGCCAGCAGCTCCAGGGGGAGAGCCCCTAATTCACCCCTCCACTTT. It is translated as CASSSRGRAPNSPLHF. The genes are TRBV5-4 and TRBJ1-6; TRBD1 matches at 7 bases. The trim removed 3 bases at V and 6 bases at J, leaving 9 bases unmatched. The CDR3 is 16 residues long. CDR1 and CDR2 from the germline V gene are SGHNT and YYREEE (reference sequence).

The chain carries TRBV3-1 (or the pseudogene TRBV3-2) and TRBJ2-2; 10 bases are shared with TRBD2. This CDR3 is built from 18 residues. After removal of 0 bases from V and 7 bases from J, the junction contained 11 bases not matched to a gene. Germline CDR1 reads LGHDT; CDR2 reads YNNKEL (reference sequence). The CDR3 nucleotides read TGTGCCAGCAGCCAAGAACAGTGGAGCGGGAGGGCGAACGGGGAGCTGTTTTTT. Protein sequence: CASSQEQWSGRANGELFF.

This rearrangement joins TRBV5-4 to TRBJ2-3; tentative D call: TRBD2 (6 bases). The ends were cut back, 5 bases at V and 0 bases at J, with 16 bases in the middle. Germline V gene data show CDR1 as SGHNT and CDR2 as YYREEE (reference sequence). The CDR3 contains 16 residues. The CDR3 nucleotides are TGTGCCAGCAGGTCGGGACTGGATGCTAGCACAGATACGCAGTATTTT. Translation: CASRSGLDASTDTQYF.

The chain is built from TRBV9 and TRBJ2-7; 7 positions agree with TRBD2. CDR1 is SGDLS and CDR2 is YYNGEE in the germline V gene. The CDR3 spans 15 residues. V shed 4 bases and J 2 bases; nucleotides not matched to a gene: 9. The CDR3 DNA reads TGTGCCAGCAGCCGCGGGGCGGGAGAAACCTACGAGCAGTACTTC. Its translation is CASSRGAGETYEQYF.

This chain uses TRBV27 with TRBJ2-6; 8 positions agree with TRBD1. Germline assignment: CDR1 MNHEY and CDR2 SMNVEV (reference sequence). This CDR3 region has 19 residues. The V gene end was trimmed by 4 bases and the J gene end by 1 base; junction bases not matched to a gene: 12. The CDR3 bases are TGTGCCAGCAGTTCTATTACCTGGACAGGGCATTCTGGGGCCAACGTCCTGACTTTC. Amino acids: CASSSITWTGHSGANVLTF. The entire variable domain, with the rest obtained from reference TRBV27 and TRBJ2-6, is as follows: EAQVTQNPRYLITVTGKKLTVTCSQNMNHEYMSWYRQDPGLGLRQIYYSMNVEVTDKGDVPEGYKVSRKEKRNFPLILESPSPNQTSLYFCASSSITWTGHSGANVLTFGAGSRLTVL.

This chain uses TRBV5-6 with TRBJ2-2, with 12 bases matching TRBD2. The length of the CDR3 is 18 residues. The germline CDR1 and CDR2 sequences are SGHDT and YYEEEE. V shed 2 bases, J shed 4 bases, and the junction held 9 bases outside the gene matches. The CDR3 region has the DNA TGTGCCAGCAGCTTCCTGCTAGCGGGAGGGCCTCGCACCGGGGAGCTGTTTTTT. It is translated as CASSFLLAGGPRTGELFF.

This clone was detected only once. This chain joins TRBV6-1 and TRBJ2-1; D is ambiguous. This CDR3 spans 14 amino acids. The germline gives CDR1 MNHNS, CDR2 SASEGT. Trimming pared 3 bases from V and 1 base from J, leaving 7 bases between. The DNA of the CDR3 is TGTGCCAGCAGTGACCCCCTGTCCTACAATGAGCAGTTCTTC. It translates to CASSDPLSYNEQFF.

This clone has only a few counts. This chain links TRBV10-3 with TRBJ2-7; 9 bases map to TRBD2. Germline V gene data show CDR1 as ENHRY and CDR2 as SYGVKD. This CDR3 has 11 residues. Trimming removed 10 bases from V and 4 bases from J; junction bases left unmatched: 2. The CDR3 nucleotides are TGTGCCACCCTAGCGGGGTACGAGCAGTACTTC. Protein sequence: CATLAGYEQYF.

The rearrangement uses TRBV4-3 and TRBJ2-7; 7 nucleotides align to TRBD1. Trimming at V came to 0 bases and at J to 4 bases, leaving 6 bases not matched to a gene. This CDR3 region has 15 residues. The germline V gene encodes CDR1 LGHNA and CDR2 YSLEER. CDR3 protein: CASSQDRQGRYEQYF. The CDR3 DNA reads as TGCGCCAGCAGCCAAGACCGACAGGGCCGTTACGAGCAGTACTTC.

This clone was seen just once. This chain joins TRBV2 and TRBJ2-4, with 7 bases fitting TRBD2. V shed 4 bases, J shed 9 bases, and the junction held 9 bases outside the gene matches. Germline CDR1 and CDR2: SNHLY and FYNNEI. CDR3 length equals 14 residues. The CDR3 sequence: CASSAQGGYGIQYF. CDR3 DNA sequence: TGTGCCAGCAGTGCTCAGGGAGGGTATGGCATTCAGTACTTC.

This clone was seen once. The V gene is TRBV7-2, the J gene TRBJ2-2, with TRBD1 as a possible D gene (6 bases). V was cut by 1 base and J by 4 bases, with 7 bases left in between. The CDR3 length is 14 residues. Germline loops: CDR1 SGHTA, CDR2 FQGNSA. The CDR3 protein is CASSLGTATGELFF. The CDR3 DNA reads as TGTGCCAGCAGCTTAGGGACAGCCACCGGGGAGCTGTTTTTT.

Written as DNA, the CDR3 is TGTGCCAGCAGCCAGGGTATGGGACTAGACGAGCAGTACTTC. The encoded protein is CASSQGMGLDEQYF. The chain carries TRBV3-1 (or the pseudogene TRBV3-2) and TRBJ2-7, with 8 bases lining up with TRBD2. The V segment lost 3 bases and the J segment 5 bases; nucleotides outside the gene matches: 6. The CDR3 runs to 14 residues. CDR1 is LGHDT, CDR2 YNNKEL, per germline (reference sequence).

The V call is TRBV29-1, the J call TRBJ2-7; 8 positions agree with TRBD2. Germline CDR1 and CDR2: SQVTM and ANQGSEA. The CDR3 length is 12 residues. J gave up 2 bases and V 7 bases, and 4 bases lay outside the gene matches. DNA for the CDR3: TGCAGCGCCTTGCGGGGGGCCTACGAGCAGTACTTC. As protein: CSALRGAYEQYF.